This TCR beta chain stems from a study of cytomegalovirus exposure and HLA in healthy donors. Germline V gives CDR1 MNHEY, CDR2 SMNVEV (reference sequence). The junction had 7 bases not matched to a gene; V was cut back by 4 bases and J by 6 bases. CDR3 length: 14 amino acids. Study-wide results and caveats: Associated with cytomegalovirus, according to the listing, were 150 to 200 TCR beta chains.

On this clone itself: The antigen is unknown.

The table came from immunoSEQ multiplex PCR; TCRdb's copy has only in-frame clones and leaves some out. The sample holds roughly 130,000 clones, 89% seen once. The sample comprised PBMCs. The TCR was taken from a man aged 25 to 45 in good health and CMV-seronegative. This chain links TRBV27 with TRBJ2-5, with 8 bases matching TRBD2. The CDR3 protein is CASSSERGIKTQYF. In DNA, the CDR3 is TGTGCCAGCAGTTCCGAGCGGGGGATAAAGACCCAGTACTTC.